The rows below give T cell receptor beta chains drawn from one sample of a study of blood T cell repertoires in COVID-19. Assay: immunoSEQ multiplex PCR; the TCRdb copy retains only in-frame clones and omits some. Among 110,000 to 150,000 clones listed, around four fifths were seen once. The specimen sequenced was PBMCs or T cells enriched from blood (not recorded which). The receptors originated from a woman aged 35 to 49 who had recovered from COVID-19. Each CDR3 is given with its conserved first and last residue. The D gene is left open where the match is weak. Size is omitted from some rows. Given values are once, few, many or a class for expanded clones.

j_call v_call cdr3_length d_call clone_size cdr3_aa cdr3_nt
TRBJ1-2 TRBV5-4 14 - - CASSLTGSNYGYTF TGTGCCAGCAGCTTGACAGGTTCTAACTATGGCTACACCTTC
TRBJ1-5 TRBV5-1 14 - - CASSLGAGNQPQHF TGCGCCAGCAGCTTGGGGGCAGGCAATCAGCCCCAGCATTTT
TRBJ1-1 TRBV2 13 - - CASSEGMEVLAFF TGTGCCAGCAGTGAGGGGATGGAGGTACTTGCTTTCTTT
TRBJ2-5 TRBV7-2 13 - - CASSPAREETQYF TGTGCCAGCAGCCCGGCCAGGGAAGAGACCCAGTACTTC
TRBJ2-5 TRBV19 14 TRBD1 - CASSGTGMQETQYF TGTGCCAGTAGTGGGACAGGGATGCAAGAGACCCAGTACTTC
TRBJ2-7 TRBV5-1 13 - - CASSRTEIYEQYF TGCGCCAGCAGTCGGACAGAAATATACGAGCAGTACTTC
TRBJ2-7 TRBV5-1 13 - - CASSQGQTYEQYF TGCGCCAGCAGCCAAGGACAGACCTACGAGCAGTACTTC
TRBJ1-1 TRBV11-3 13 - - CASSPQGSTEAFF TGTGCCAGCTCACCCCAAGGGAGCACTGAAGCTTTCTTT
TRBJ1-2 TRBV4-2 18 TRBD1 - CASSQALSGTGGGNGYTF TGTGCCAGCAGCCAAGCGTTGTCAGGGACAGGGGGTGGTAATGGCTACACCTTC
TRBJ2-1 TRBV7-2 16 TRBD2 - CASSTSSRGGGNEQFF TGTGCCAGCAGCACCTCTTCGCGGGGGGGCGGGAATGAGCAGTTCTTC
TRBJ1-1 TRBV19 14 - - CASSIFGGKGEAFF TGTGCCAGTAGTATTTTCGGGGGTAAGGGTGAAGCTTTCTTT
TRBJ2-7 TRBV4-1 15 TRBD2 - CASSPSGRDTYEQYF TGCGCCAGCAGCCCGAGCGGGAGGGACACCTACGAGCAGTACTTC
TRBJ2-5 TRBV4-1 15 TRBD2 - CASSQLPGGSETQYF TGCGCCAGCAGCCAACTTCCTGGCGGGAGCGAGACCCAGTACTTC
TRBJ1-5 TRBV7-8 15 - few CASSSGGGDLQPQHF TGTGCCAGCAGCTCGGGCGGAGGGGACTTACAGCCCCAGCATTTT
TRBJ1-6 TRBV5-1 16 TRBD1 - CASSLDGQGGNSPLHF TGCGCCAGCAGCTTGGATGGACAGGGGGGAAATTCACCCCTCCACTTT
TRBJ1-5 TRBV2 15 TRBD1 few CASSGRTGRPQPQHF TGTGCCAGCAGTGGGAGGACAGGGCGCCCTCAGCCCCAGCATTTT
TRBJ2-7 TRBV10-3 17 TRBD2 - CAISESTGTSGIYEQYF TGTGCCATCAGTGAGTCGACCGGGACTAGCGGTATCTACGAGCAGTACTTC
TRBJ2-1 TRBV27 16 - - CASSLWSAGSYNEQFF TGTGCCAGCAGTTTATGGTCGGCGGGCTCCTACAATGAGCAGTTCTTC
TRBJ1-1 TRBV29-1 13 - - CSGQAGGGTEAFF TGCAGCGGCCAAGCGGGGGGGGGTACTGAAGCTTTCTTT
TRBJ1-4 TRBV28 15 - - CASRHLRREDEKLFF TGTGCCAGCAGACACCTACGCCGCGAGGATGAAAAACTGTTTTTT
TRBJ1-4 TRBV2 12 TRBD1 - CAIQGAEEKLFF TGTGCCATCCAGGGGGCTGAGGAAAAACTGTTTTTT
TRBJ1-6 TRBV2 14 - - CASSENREYSPLHF TGTGCCAGCAGTGAAAACAGGGAATATTCACCCCTCCACTTT
TRBJ1-1 TRBV5-1 14 - - CASSLRAGLDEAFF TGCGCCAGCTCCCTGCGGGCAGGACTAGATGAAGCTTTCTTT
TRBJ1-2 TRBV28 12 - - CASSRQLGGYTF TGTGCCAGCAGTAGACAGTTAGGGGGCTACACCTTC
TRBJ2-2 TRBV5-1 16 - - CASSPGGRSASGELFF TGCGCCAGCAGCCCAGGGGGGCGATCTGCCTCCGGGGAGCTGTTTTTT
TRBJ2-5 TRBV3-1/TRBV3-2 16 TRBD2 few CASSLLASGNLETQYF TGTGCCAGCAGCCTCCTGGCTAGCGGGAATCTAGAGACCCAGTACTTC
TRBJ1-2 TRBV21-1 16 - - CASSKAPPGHNYGYTF TGTGCCAGCAGCAAAGCGCCCCCGGGACATAACTATGGCTACACCTTC
TRBJ2-3 TRBV2 15 - - CASSGGLSLSDTQYF TGTGCCAGCAGCGGGGGTCTGTCCCTTTCCGATACGCAGTATTTT
TRBJ1-1 TRBV25-1 13 - few CASSEAGVTEAFF TGTGCCAGCAGTGAGGCAGGGGTCACTGAAGCTTTCTTT
TRBJ1-1 TRBV27 14 - - CASREGGTNTEAFF TGTGCCAGCAGAGAAGGCGGGACGAACACTGAAGCTTTCTTT
TRBJ2-7 TRBV2 14 - - CASRERVNFYEQYF TGTGCCAGCAGGGAGCGGGTAAATTTCTACGAGCAGTACTTC
TRBJ1-2 TRBV12-3/TRBV12-4 13 - - CASSLHSNYGYTF TGTGCCAGCAGCCTACACAGCAACTATGGCTACACCTTC
TRBJ1-3 TRBV3-1/TRBV3-2 13 - - CASMGAGGNTIYF TGTGCCAGCATGGGGGCCGGGGGAAACACCATATATTTT
TRBJ1-1 TRBV5-5 11 - - CASSSSTEAFF TGTGCCAGCAGCTCCAGCACTGAAGCTTTCTTT
TRBJ1-2 TRBV5-6 14 TRBD1 - CASSFSGQGGGYTF TGTGCCAGCAGCTTTTCCGGACAGGGAGGTGGCTACACCTTC
TRBJ1-2 TRBV4-1 14 - - CASSQDLSRYGYTF TGCGCCAGCAGCCAAGATCTGTCGCGGTATGGCTACACCTTC
TRBJ1-1 TRBV30 13 - - CAWSVSYGTEAFF TGTGCCTGGAGTGTATCATACGGCACTGAAGCTTTCTTT
TRBJ2-4 TRBV10-1 13 - - CASRRLAKNIQYF TGCGCCAGCAGGAGATTAGCCAAAAACATTCAGTACTTC
TRBJ1-2 TRBV18 14 - - CASSPPGRVYGYTF TGTGCCAGCTCACCACCGGGCAGGGTCTATGGCTACACCTTC
TRBJ2-1 TRBV27 18 TRBD2 once CASSTYGLAGGLNNEQFF TGTGCCAGCAGTACCTACGGACTAGCGGGAGGGCTGAACAATGAGCAGTTCTTC
TRBJ2-1 TRBV2 14 - - CASRVGRATGEQFF TGTGCCAGCAGGGTAGGCAGGGCGACGGGTGAGCAGTTCTTC
TRBJ1-6 TRBV5-3 16 TRBD1 once CARRFGDRGRNSPLHF TGTGCCAGAAGGTTTGGGGACAGGGGGCGTAATTCACCCCTCCACTTT
TRBJ1-2 TRBV29-1 13 TRBD1 - CSAGTGTNYGYTF TGCAGCGCTGGGACAGGCACAAACTATGGCTACACCTTC
TRBJ2-1 TRBV7-3 15 TRBD2 - CASSRSGGRGDEQFF TGTGCCAGCAGCCGTTCTGGCGGGAGAGGCGATGAGCAGTTCTTC
TRBJ2-5 TRBV3-1/TRBV3-2 14 TRBD2 - CASSLAGGQETQYF TGTGCCAGCAGTCTAGCGGGGGGGCAAGAGACCCAGTACTTC
TRBJ1-2 TRBV29-1 11 - - CSVGEIYGYTF TGCAGCGTCGGGGAGATCTATGGCTACACCTTC
TRBJ1-6 TRBV4-1 14 - - CASRDNSYNSPLHF TGCGCCAGCAGGGACAACTCCTATAATTCACCCCTCCACTTT
TRBJ1-1 TRBV19 15 TRBD1 - CASSTTGAFDTEAFF TGTGCCAGTAGTACGACAGGGGCATTTGACACTGAAGCTTTCTTT
TRBJ2-5 TRBV3-1/TRBV3-2 14 TRBD2 - CASSYNPGGETQYF TGTGCCAGCAGCTACAATCCCGGGGGGGAGACCCAGTACTTC
TRBJ2-3 TRBV9 14 - once CASTPPTGTDTQYF TGTGCCAGCACCCCCCCGACAGGCACAGATACGCAGTATTTT
TRBJ1-2 TRBV28 14 TRBD1 - CASSRPGTGVYYTF TGTGCCAGCAGCCGGCCAGGGACAGGGGTATACTACACCTTC
TRBJ2-3 TRBV12-2 19 - - CASRLAPLGLAGGTDTQYF TGTGCAAGTCGCTTAGCCCCACTGGGACTAGCGGGGGGAACAGATACGCAGTATTTT
TRBJ2-1 TRBV19 16 TRBD2 - CASSITPGGGYNEQFF TGTGCCAGTAGTATAACCCCGGGAGGCGGCTACAATGAGCAGTTCTTC
TRBJ2-7 TRBV4-2 14 - - CASSQGGEAYEQYF TGTGCCAGCAGCCAAGGGGGGGAGGCCTACGAGCAGTACTTC
TRBJ2-2 TRBV15 16 TRBD1 - CATSLSDRGDTGELFF TGTGCCACCAGCCTATCCGACAGGGGAGACACCGGGGAGCTGTTTTTT
TRBJ1-4 TRBV7-6 19 TRBD1 - CASSLGAGTGEPTNEKLFF TGTGCCAGCAGCTTAGGGGCCGGGACAGGGGAGCCAACTAATGAAAAACTGTTTTTT
TRBJ2-3 TRBV6-6 12 - - CASRAVADTQYF TGTGCCAGCAGGGCAGTTGCAGATACGCAGTATTTT
TRBJ1-4 TRBV10-2 15 TRBD1 - CASSEFGQGGEKLFF TGCGCCAGCAGTGAGTTCGGACAGGGGGGGGAAAAACTGTTTTTT
TRBJ1-2 TRBV4-1 14 - - CASSQGAAVYGYTF TGCGCCAGCAGCCAAGGTGCGGCAGTCTATGGCTACACCTTC
TRBJ1-2 TRBV11-3 13 - - CASSSLQGDGYTF TGTGCCAGCAGCTCCCTACAGGGAGATGGCTACACCTTC